This TCR beta chain was recorded in a study of cytomegalovirus exposure and HLA in healthy donors. The study's findings and limits: In a later analysis, V- and J-gene trimming of beta chains associated with a DCLRE1C missense variant, replicated independently. With DRB1 most and HLA-C fewest, TCR association rates differed between HLA loci in a later analysis. The likely origin of a cluster of highly shared sequence variants was a sequencing artifact.

V trimming: 6 bases; J trimming: 6 bases; junction bases outside the gene matches: 5. The CDR3 is made up of 14 amino acids. Germline V gene data show CDR1 as SGDLS and CDR2 as YYNGEE. PCR involved 60 Vbeta and 13 Jbeta primers. Some clones are missing from TCRdb's copy, which holds only in-frame ones; the method was immunoSEQ multiplex PCR. The table has about 100,000 clones, roughly 84% seen once. About this clone: Its antigen is unidentified.

The source of this sequence is a woman under 30 in good health and CMV-seronegative. The chain links TRBV9 to TRBJ2-2; 10 positions agree with TRBD2. Material for sequencing was PBMCs. This CDR3 reads CASNRLAGAGELFF. The CDR3 region has the DNA TGTGCCAGCAATCGGCTAGCGGGGGCCGGGGAGCTGTTTTTT.